This T cell receptor beta chain was identified in a study of blood T cell repertoires in COVID-19. About the study: The United States, Italy and Spain were the sources of the acute and convalescent COVID-19 samples. PBMCs, B-cell-depleted T cells, or T cells provided the cDNA or gDNA that made up the material.

Germline V lookup: CDR1 SGHRS, CDR2 YFSETQ. CDR3 size: 14 residues. Trimming cost V 0 bases and J 3 bases, with 10 bases left between them. In the study's own analysis: The authors estimated nucleated cell counts from reference gene primer amplification. Sequencing was performed with immunoSEQ multiplex PCR; in TCRdb, only in-frame clones are kept and a portion is missing. V and J calls and clone size are copied from that table; D and trimming were computed from the DNA. The data hold approximately 72,000 clones, with around nine tenths observed a single time. This clone was found once. The sample was peripheral blood. This receptor was taken from a man in his sixties with acute or convalescent COVID-19. The chain uses TRBV5-1 and TRBJ2-7; no firm D call. The CDR3 nucleotides read TGCGCCAGCAGCTTGGCCCCCCAGGACTACGAGCAGTACTTC. Translating gives CASSLAPQDYEQYF.